Presented here are 15 T cell receptor beta chains from one specimen sequenced in a study of identical twins' blood T cells. Each CDR3 protein is one row after TCRdb ran MiXCR on the 5' RACE reads. Of fewer than 450,000 distinct CDR3 sequences in the sample, about 28% were seen once. The material sequenced was PBMCs. These receptors all stem from a woman aged 18-55 years in good health.

The chain combines TRBV20-1 with TRBJ2-5, with D perhaps matching TRBD1 (6 bases). There are 14 residues in the CDR3. Deletions cut 6 bases from V and 5 bases from J, with 19 bases between. Germline values: CDR1 DFQATT, CDR2 SNEGSKA (reference sequence). The CDR3 region is CSAVRQVLPETQYF. Written as DNA, the CDR3 is TGCAGTGCAGTGAGACAGGTACTCCCCGAGACCCAGTACTTC.

The sample holds a few counts of this clonotype. The V gene is TRBV11-3, the J gene TRBJ2-1, with D hard to call. This CDR3 spans 13 amino acids. Trimming took 2 bases from V and 7 from J, leaving 9 bases between them. Germline V gene lookup returns CDR1 SGHNT and CDR2 YENEEA. Written as DNA, the CDR3 is TGTGCCAGCAGCTTACATCTCGCTAATGAGCAGTTCTTC. Protein product: CASSLHLANEQFF.

The chain is built from TRBV2 and TRBJ1-1; no clear D gene. CDR3 size: 16 residues. Germline-derived CDR1 and CDR2 are SNHLY and FYNNEI. V lost 7 bases and J lost 4, with 22 bases in between. In DNA form, the CDR3 reads TGTGCCAGCATGCGACTACCAGGCCATGTGGGCACTGAAGCTTTCTTT. Translating it yields CASMRLPGHVGTEAFF.

The chain couples TRBV6-1 to TRBJ1-5; no clear D gene. The CDR3 length is 15 residues. CDR1 and CDR2 from the germline V gene are MNHNS and SASEGT. The V end was cut by 4 bases, the J end by 0 bases, with 10 bases between. CDR3 DNA sequence: TGTGCCAGCAGTGGACTTTGGTATAGCAATCAGCCCCAGCATTTT. This sequence encodes CASSGLWYSNQPQHF.

This clonotype was observed at least ten times. The V gene is TRBV3-1, the J gene TRBJ1-1; D ambiguous. Germline assignment: CDR1 LGHDT and CDR2 YNNKEL (reference sequence). The CDR3 is 13 residues long. The V gene lost 1 base and the J gene lost 1 base, with 4 bases spanning the gap. The CDR3 coding sequence is TGTGCCAGCAGCCAAGGGGCGAACACTGAAGCTTTCTTT. It translates to CASSQGANTEAFF.

This rearrangement joins TRBV10-3 to TRBJ2-3; perhaps TRBD1 as D (6 bases). From germline, CDR1 is ENHRY and CDR2 SYGVKD. Deletions cut 6 bases from V and 2 bases from J, with 12 bases between. This CDR3 is built from 14 residues. The chain's CDR3 is CAISPGQTTDTQYF. The CDR3 DNA is TGTGCCATCAGCCCTGGACAGACCACAGATACGCAGTATTTT.

Concerning this clonotype: A single base separates this from a much larger clone, so it may be a read error. The CDR3 loop is CSDKDGPEKLFF. In nucleotides, the CDR3 is TGCAGCGATAAGGACGGACCTGAAAAACTGTTTTTT. The rearrangement links TRBV29-1 to TRBJ1-4; D not resolved. The CDR3 has 12 amino acids. V was shortened by 7 bases and J by 7 bases, with 13 bases between the two germline ends. Germline V CDR1 and CDR2: SQVTM, ANQGSEA.

The CDR3 spells CASSSPQRKGTDTQYF. The CDR3 DNA follows: TGTGCCAGCAGTTCCCCTCAGCGGAAGGGCACAGATACGCAGTATTTT. The chain joins TRBV12-3 or TRBV12-4 to TRBJ2-3; D is perhaps TRBD2 (5 bases). V lost 4 bases to trimming and J lost 1 base, with 15 bases between them. The CDR3 is 16 amino acids.

V is TRBV11-2 and J is TRBJ2-1; weak D call: TRBD2 (5 bases). The CDR3 runs to 14 residues. Looked up from germline, CDR1 is SGHAT and CDR2 is FQNNGV. Trimming cost V 4 bases and J 4 bases, with 11 bases left between them. The chain's CDR3 is CASSSVASYNEQFF. The DNA of the CDR3 is TGTGCCAGCAGCTCTGTAGCGTCTTACAATGAGCAGTTCTTC.

This clonotype showed up just a few times. CDR3 nucleotides: TGTGCCAGCAGTGAAAAGGGAAACTATGGCTACACCTTC. Its protein product is CASSEKGNYGYTF. The rearrangement links TRBV2 to TRBJ1-2; D call uncertain. V was pared by 2 bases and J by 2 bases, with 6 bases between. This CDR3 spans 13 amino acids. Germline values: CDR1 SNHLY, CDR2 FYNNEI.

There are a few counts of this clonotype. The rearrangement joins TRBV7-3 to TRBJ1-1, with TRBD1 matching 7 bases. Looked up from germline, CDR1 is SGHTA and CDR2 is FQGTGA. This CDR3 is built from 13 residues. The ends lost 6 bases at V and 5 bases at J; junction bases unmatched: 6. CDR3: CASRRTRGTEAFF. In nucleotides, the CDR3 is TGTGCCAGCAGACGAACCAGGGGGACTGAAGCTTTCTTT.

This clonotype has more than one count but fewer than ten. The chain links TRBV20-1 to TRBJ1-1, with TRBD1 as a possible D gene (5 bases). V was pared by 4 bases and J by 1 base, with 10 bases between. The CDR3 has 13 residues. CDR1 and CDR2 (germline): DFQATT, SNEGSKA (reference sequence). The CDR3 bases are TGCAGTGCTAAAGTGGGGGGGAACACTGAAGCTTTCTTT. Translation: CSAKVGGNTEAFF.

This sequence joins TRBV10-3 and TRBJ2-5, with a possible D match to TRBD1 (6 bases). The CDR3 is made up of 13 amino acids. Germline V gene sequence: CDR1 ENHRY, CDR2 SYGVKD. Trimming took 2 bases from V and 2 from J, leaving 6 bases between them. CDR3 sequence (DNA): TGTGCCATCAGTGAGGACAGGCAAGAGACCCAGTACTTC. Residues: CAISEDRQETQYF.

The chain couples TRBV4-3 to TRBJ1-1, with unresolved D. This CDR3 spans 15 amino acids. Germline loops: CDR1 LGHNA, CDR2 YSLEER. V lost 3 bases to trimming and J lost 4 bases, with 15 bases between them. The CDR3 DNA is TGCGCCAGCAGCCATGACGACACCGGAACCACTGAAGCTTTCTTT. Its protein is CASSHDDTGTTEAFF.

This chain uses TRBV19 with TRBJ1-2; D is perhaps TRBD1 (5 bases). The CDR3 has 15 amino acids. V lost 5 bases to trimming and J lost 3 bases, with 16 bases between them. Germline values: CDR1 LNHDA, CDR2 SQIVND (reference sequence). Written as DNA, the CDR3 is TGTGCCAGTAGTCCGGGACGGAGGGTCTACTATGGCTACACCTTC. Translating gives CASSPGRRVYYGYTF.